This T cell receptor beta chain was sequenced for a study of blood T cell repertoires in COVID-19. On the study more broadly: Acute and convalescent COVID-19 samples came from the United States, Italy and Spain.

Method: immunoSEQ multiplex PCR; TCRdb's copy keeps in-frame clones and lacks some. Of over 200,000 clones listed, more than 85% were seen once; the top ten hold roughly 2%. V was cut by 2 bases and J by 9 bases, with 8 bases left in between. Germline lookup yields CDR1 MNHEY and CDR2 SVGAGI. This CDR3 comprises 11 residues. This sequence joins TRBV6-5 and TRBJ2-7, with D perhaps TRBD1 (7 bases). The clonotype was recovered from a man aged 40-49 years with active or convalescent COVID-19. The source material was peripheral blood. CDR3 region: CASSYQGGQYF. CDR3 sequence (DNA): TGTGCCAGCAGTTACCAGGGGGGGCAGTACTTC.